This T cell receptor (beta chain) was observed in a study of blood T cell repertoires in COVID-19 (dated by TCRdb to about 2020). Looking at the study overall: Samples from collaborators originated in the United States, Italy and Spain and spanned both the acute and convalescent phases of COVID-19. A freely available public database, intended as a resource for researchers studying the immune response to SARS-CoV-2, is where the repertoires were released. The prospective study material was composed of cDNA or gDNA derived from T cells, B-cell-depleted T cells, or PBMCs. The sample metadata nearly always contained a de-identified subject ID, COVID-19 status, age in years and sex. Where available, HLA class I and class II types were taken from metadata supplied by the sample provider and were not determined by assay-based typing. The samples were drawn from the first 160 participants of the ongoing ImmuneRACE study and from 950 to 1,500 subjects provided by 6 global collaborators. Deeply sampled blood TCRbeta repertoires from subjects exposed to, actively infected with, or recovered from COVID-19 were included in the dataset.

Collaborating institutions collected whole blood in K2EDTA tubes following their own protocols. For TCRbeta analysis, collaborators shipped samples as frozen whole blood, isolated PBMCs, or DNA extracted from either of those sample types. TCRbeta CDR3 regions were amplified from genomic DNA by means of the immunoSEQ Assay, a bias-controlled multiplex PCR. In the authors' own workflow: Nucleated cell counts per sample were estimated from amplification of reference gene primers within the assay. To quantify the absolute abundance of each unique TCRbeta CDR3 rearrangement, sequence reads were collapsed and filtered. Productive Simpson clonality was computed per sample as the square root of Simpson's diversity index over productive rearrangements. TCRdb took this table from immuneACCESS and kept in-frame rearrangements with V and J called. Such tables lack part of the clones; where checked against another copy, unresolved V genes explain under half of the gap, and the rest is unexplained. V and J calls plus clone size are reproduced from that table; the DNA served to infer D and trimming. For this sample the table gives some 140,000 clones, of which 70% to 80% were detected only once. Approximately 3.6% of the sample is held by the ten biggest clonotypes.

Comments on this clone: Its cognate antigen has yet to be identified. No base qualities exist here, and no much larger clone lies one base off it.

V sheds 0 bases and J sheds 8 bases, leaving 17 bases between their ends. The CDR3 goes from the cysteine to the phenylalanine over 16 residues. The only DNA kept is the CDR3, 48 bases in frame from the first base. As encoded in the germline V gene, CDR1 is SGDLS while CDR2 is YYNGEE. Overall study results and their limits: How much clinical and demographic metadata was included differed by source and by participant, and the metadata was provided uncurated.

The chain was built from TRBV9 and TRBJ1-4; the D region possibly corresponds to TRBD1 (6 bases align). What was sequenced was peripheral blood. The sequence came from a man aged 55 to 70 with acute or convalescent COVID-19. The CDR3 reads as follows: CASSVGTDRSQEKLFF. The DNA is as follows: TGTGCCAGCAGCGTAGGGACAGACAGGAGTCAAGAAAAACTGTTTTTT.